What follows describes a single T cell receptor beta chain. This CDR3 is 15 amino acids long. Germline V gene sequence: CDR1 ENHRY, CDR2 SYGVKD. The germline V and J ends were trimmed by 0 bases and 7 bases, with 13 bases remaining between them. Every immunoSEQ plate was one replicate of a subset's evenly spread DNA. Sorted-subset replicate PCRs used 200 ng of genomic DNA. This amount corresponded to 30,000 to 35,000 T cell genomes. The protocol was immunoSEQ multiplex PCR, while the TCRdb copy is restricted to in-frame clones and leaves out a portion. Seen here are about 1.5 million clones, 95% to 99% observed once, and the top ten hold less than 0.55%. This specimen belongs to a study of shared clonotypes between healthy human individuals.

This receptor was taken from a man between 25 and 39 years old in good health. Material for sequencing was naive CD4+ T cells sorted from blood. The subset is: CD45RA+ positively selected. V usage is TRBV10-3 and J usage is TRBJ1-5; a possible D gene is TRBD1 (5 bases). The CDR3 nucleotides read TGTGCCATCAGTGAGTCGAGCAGGGAGGGACAGCCCCAGCATTTT. This sequence encodes CAISESSREGQPQHF.